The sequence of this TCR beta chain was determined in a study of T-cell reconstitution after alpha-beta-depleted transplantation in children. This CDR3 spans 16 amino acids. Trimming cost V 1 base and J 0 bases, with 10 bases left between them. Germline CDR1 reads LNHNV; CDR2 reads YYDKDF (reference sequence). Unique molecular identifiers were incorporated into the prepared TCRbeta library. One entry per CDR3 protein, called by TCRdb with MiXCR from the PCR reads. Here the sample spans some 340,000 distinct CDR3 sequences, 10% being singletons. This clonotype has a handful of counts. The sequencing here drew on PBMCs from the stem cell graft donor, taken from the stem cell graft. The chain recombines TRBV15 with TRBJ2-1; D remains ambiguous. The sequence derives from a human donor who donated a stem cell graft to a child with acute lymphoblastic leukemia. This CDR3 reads CATSRAGRSSYNEQFF. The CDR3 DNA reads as TGTGCCACCAGCAGAGCCGGGCGGAGCTCCTACAATGAGCAGTTCTTC. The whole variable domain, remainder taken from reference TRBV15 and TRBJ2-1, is DAMVIQNPRYQVTQFGKPVTLSCSQTLNHNVMYWYQQKSSQAPKLLFHYYDKDFNNEADTPDNFQSRRPNTSFCFLDIRSPGLGDTAMYLCATSRAGRSSYNEQFFGPGTRLTVL.